This T cell receptor (beta chain) came from a study of cytomegalovirus exposure and HLA in healthy donors. Across the study: Earlier, almost 120 million unique TCR beta sequences were recovered from approximately 180 million T cells by an analysis.

The donors gave bone marrow, and they were healthy. CDR1 is SGHRS, CDR2 YFSETQ, per germline. V was pared by 0 bases and J by 0 bases, with 9 bases between. The CDR3 totals 15 residues. 60 Vbeta and 13 Jbeta primers were used in PCR. The repertoire was sequenced with immunoSEQ multiplex PCR; TCRdb's copy has only in-frame clones and lacks some. The table shows under 150,000 clones, with around 80% occurring only once. This sequence was found in a man aged 35 to 55 in good health and CMV-seropositive. The sample consisted of PBMCs. The V gene is TRBV5-1, the J gene TRBJ1-1; unclear D gene. CDR3 protein: CASSLAAGMNTEAFF. In nucleotides, the CDR3 is TGCGCCAGCAGCTTGGCCGCGGGAATGAACACTGAAGCTTTCTTT.